This entry lists 8 T cell receptor beta chains sequenced from one sample in a study of blood T cell repertoires in COVID-19. TCRdb's copy holds only in-frame clones and misses some; the assay was immunoSEQ multiplex PCR. The sample has 100,000 to 150,000 clones; 65% to 90% are singletons. Sequencing was performed on peripheral blood. These receptors all stem from an older man with active or convalescent COVID-19.

The chain employs TRBV7-2 and TRBJ1-5; D uncertain. The CDR3 loop spans 14 amino acids. Trimming left V 3 bases short and J 3 bases short, with 9 bases between. CDR1 is SGHTA and CDR2 is FQGNSA in the germline V gene. CDR3 nucleotide sequence: TGTGCCAGCAGCTTGGGCAGTATCAATCAGCCCCAGCATTTT. Amino acids: CASSLGSINQPQHF.

V is TRBV12-3 or TRBV12-4 and J is TRBJ1-1; D unresolved. The CDR3 totals 12 residues. V dropped 2 bases and J dropped 5 bases, with 6 bases sitting between them. The CDR3 nucleotides read TGTGCCAGCAGTTTAACCAGTACTGAAGCTTTCTTT. Translating gives CASSLTSTEAFF.

This clone was picked up one time. The chain has TRBV12-3 or TRBV12-4 and TRBJ1-3; no reliable D call. This CDR3 is built from 12 residues. V lost 7 bases and J 0 bases, leaving 4 bases between the germline ends. The chain's CDR3 is CASTFSGNTIYF. The CDR3 DNA follows: TGTGCCAGCACCTTCTCTGGAAACACCATATATTTT.

The J gene is TRBJ2-1, the V gene TRBV19; unclear D gene. V shed 3 bases and J shed 0 bases, with 9 bases lying between them. Germline CDR1 reads LNHDA; CDR2 reads SQIVND (reference sequence). The CDR3 has 15 residues. CDR3 protein: CASSMGLSSYNEQFF. The CDR3 DNA follows: TGTGCCAGTAGTATGGGCTTAAGCTCCTACAATGAGCAGTTCTTC.

This clone was found once. This rearrangement joins TRBV6-5 to TRBJ1-5, with 8 bases lining up with TRBD1. The CDR3 is 12 amino acids. CDR1 and CDR2 from the germline V gene are MNHEY and SVGAGI. V gave up 10 bases and J gave up 7 bases; unmatched junction bases: 6. The CDR3 here is CATRTGRQPQHF. The CDR3 region has the DNA TGTGCCACGCGGACAGGGAGGCAGCCCCAGCATTTT.

This clone came up a few times. The J gene is TRBJ1-5, the V gene TRBV24-1; 10 bases align to TRBD1. This CDR3 spans 17 amino acids. Germline assignment: CDR1 KGHDR and CDR2 SFDVKD. Trimming removed 7 bases from V and 1 base from J; junction bases left unmatched: 9. The CDR3 DNA reads as TGTGCCACCAGCGGGACAGGGGAGTATGGAAGCAATCAGCCCCAGCATTTT. Translation gives CATSGTGEYGSNQPQHF.

The chain links TRBV13 to TRBJ2-7, with 11 nucleotides matching TRBD2. Germline trimming cut 5 bases from V and 3 bases from J; bases unmatched to any gene: 12. The CDR3 length is 17 residues. Germline assignment: CDR1 PRHDT and CDR2 FYEKMQ (reference sequence). Here the CDR3 DNA reads TGTGCCAGCAGCCCTCCGGGACTAGCGGACGACTACTACGAGCAGTACTTC. Protein product: CASSPPGLADDYYEQYF.

This chain links TRBV6-4 with TRBJ1-2; D is unclear. The CDR3 covers 14 residues. The germline CDR1 and CDR2 sequences are MRHNA and SNTAGT. Trimming shortened V by 6 bases and J by 4 bases, and 15 bases separated the two germline ends. The CDR3 here is CASSPGVESYGYTF. Here the CDR3 DNA reads TGTGCCAGCAGCCCCGGGGTGGAGTCCTATGGCTACACCTTC.